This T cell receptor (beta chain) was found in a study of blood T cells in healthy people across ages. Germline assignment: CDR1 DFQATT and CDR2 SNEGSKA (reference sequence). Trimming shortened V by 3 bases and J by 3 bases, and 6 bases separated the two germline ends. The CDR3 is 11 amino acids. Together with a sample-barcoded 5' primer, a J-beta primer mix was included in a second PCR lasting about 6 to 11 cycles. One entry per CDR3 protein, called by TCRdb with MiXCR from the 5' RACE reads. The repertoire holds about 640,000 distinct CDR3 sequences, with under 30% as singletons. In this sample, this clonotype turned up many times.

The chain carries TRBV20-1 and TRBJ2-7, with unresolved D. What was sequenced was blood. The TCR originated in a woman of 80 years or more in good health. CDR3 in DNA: TGCAGTGCTAGCGCAGGCTACGAGCAGTACTTC. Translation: CSASAGYEQYF.